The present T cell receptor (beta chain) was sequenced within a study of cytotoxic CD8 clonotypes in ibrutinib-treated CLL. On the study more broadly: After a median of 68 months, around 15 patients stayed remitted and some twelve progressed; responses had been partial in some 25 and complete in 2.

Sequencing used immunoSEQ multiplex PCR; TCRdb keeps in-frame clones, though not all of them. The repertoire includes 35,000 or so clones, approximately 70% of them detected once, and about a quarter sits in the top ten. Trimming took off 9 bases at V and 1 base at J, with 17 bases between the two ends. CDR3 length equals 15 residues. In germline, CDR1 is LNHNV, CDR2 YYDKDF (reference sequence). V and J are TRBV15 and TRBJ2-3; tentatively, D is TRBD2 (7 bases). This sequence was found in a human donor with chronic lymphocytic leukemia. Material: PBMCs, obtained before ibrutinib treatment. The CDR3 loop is CATSVAGARTDTQYF. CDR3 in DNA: TGTGCCACTTCAGTTGCGGGGGCCCGCACAGATACGCAGTATTTT.